These 32 T cell receptor beta chains originate from one sample sequenced in a study of blood T cell repertoires in COVID-19. The protocol was immunoSEQ multiplex PCR, while the TCRdb copy is restricted to in-frame clones and leaves out a portion. The sample records around 40,000 clones, over 70% being singletons. Sequenced: peripheral blood. The receptors shown here come from a woman aged 80 or older with acute or convalescent COVID-19.

The chain is built from TRBV10-3 and TRBJ1-5; D gene ambiguous. V dropped 6 bases and J dropped 6 bases, with 15 bases sitting between them. Germline lookup yields CDR1 ENHRY and CDR2 SYGVKD. This CDR3 spans 14 amino acids. The CDR3 DNA sequence: TGTGCCATCAGGGACTCCGGCGGTACTCAGCCCCAGCATTTT. Its protein product is CAIRDSGGTQPQHF.

The sample holds a few counts of this clone. The genes are TRBV18 and TRBJ1-5; D ambiguous. V lost 2 bases and J 0 bases, leaving 11 bases between the germline ends. The CDR3 runs to 16 residues. Germline V gene sequence: CDR1 KGHSH, CDR2 LQKENI. The DNA for the CDR3 is TGTGCCAGCTCACCATTGTCCCGTAATAGCAATCAGCCCCAGCATTTT. Its translation: CASSPLSRNSNQPQHF.

In its sample, this clone was seen once. This chain joins TRBV15 and TRBJ1-5; 7 positions match TRBD1. J was trimmed by 2 bases and V by 11 bases; bases with no gene match: 6. Germline CDR1 reads LNHNV; CDR2 reads YYDKDF (reference sequence). This CDR3 is 13 amino acids long. The CDR3 region is CAASGTGNQPQHF. The CDR3 nucleotides are TGTGCCGCGTCCGGGACAGGCAATCAGCCCCAGCATTTT.

The V gene is TRBV12-3 or TRBV12-4, the J gene TRBJ2-7; D is unclear. V was cut by 6 bases and J by 0 bases, with 9 bases left in between. The CDR3 is made up of 13 amino acids. The CDR3 DNA follows: TGTGCCAGCAGAATGGCCAGCTCCTACGAGCAGTACTTC. It codes for CASRMASSYEQYF.

The chain has TRBV2 and TRBJ1-2, with TRBD1 matching 10 bases. From germline, CDR1 is SNHLY and CDR2 FYNNEI. With V trimmed by 4 bases and J by 6 bases, 2 bases remained unmatched. The CDR3 length is 13 residues. In nucleotides, the CDR3 is TGTGCCAGCAGTGCGGACAGGGGGAATGGCTACACCTTC. Its protein product is CASSADRGNGYTF.

The rearrangement joins TRBV7-4 to TRBJ1-6; 10 nucleotides match TRBD1. Germline V gene data show CDR1 as SGHVT and CDR2 as SQSDAQ. The length of the CDR3 is 20 residues. J gave up 10 bases and V 0 bases, and 18 bases lay outside the gene matches. The CDR3 coding sequence is TGTGCCAGCAGCTTAGCGCTAAAGGGTGGGACAGGGGCGGATGGGTCACCCCTCCACTTT. Translation: CASSLALKGGTGADGSPLHF. The whole variable domain, remainder taken from reference TRBV7-4 and TRBJ1-6, is GAGVSQSPRYKVAKRGRDVALRCDSISGHVTLYWYRQTLGQGSEVLTYSQSDAQRDKSGRPSGRFSAERPERSVSTLKIQRTEQGDSAVYLCASSLALKGGTGADGSPLHFGNGTRLTVT.

This clone appeared once. V and J are TRBV7-3 and TRBJ2-2; TRBD2 agrees at 8 bases. The CDR3 sequence is 15 residues long. Germline V gene data show CDR1 as SGHTA and CDR2 as FQGTGA. Trimming removed 8 bases from V and 2 bases from J; junction bases left unmatched: 7. The CDR3 DNA reads as TGTGCCAGCTCCCCTAGCGGGTTCAACACCGGGGAGCTGTTTTTT. Protein: CASSPSGFNTGELFF.

The chain recombines TRBV28 with TRBJ2-1; 9 nucleotides line up with TRBD1. CDR3 length: 16 residues. Trimming removed 4 bases from V and 6 bases from J; junction bases left unmatched: 10. Germline V lookup: CDR1 MDHEN, CDR2 SYDVKM. The CDR3 DNA sequence: TGTGCCAGCAGTTACCCGGGACAGGGCGATGTCAATGAGCAGTTCTTC. Translated: CASSYPGQGDVNEQFF.

The CDR3 spells CASSLGTSGLLGEQYF. In DNA form, the CDR3 reads TGTGCCAGCAGCTTAGGAACTAGCGGACTCCTAGGCGAGCAGTACTTC. The chain is built from TRBV11-2 and TRBJ2-7; 8 bases align to TRBD2. Germline trimming cut 1 base from V and 6 bases from J; bases unmatched to any gene: 11. The CDR3 is 16 residues long. Germline values: CDR1 SGHAT, CDR2 FQNNGV.

The CDR3 loop is CASSPPGQANTEAFF. The CDR3 bases are TGTGCCAGCAGTCCGCCGGGACAGGCGAACACTGAAGCTTTCTTT. The chain couples TRBV6-2 or TRBV6-3 to TRBJ1-1; 8 bases are shared with TRBD1. This CDR3 is 15 amino acids long. V shed 5 bases, J shed 1 base, and the junction held 6 bases outside the gene matches. The germline CDR1 and CDR2 sequences are MNHEY and SVGEGT.

This chain links TRBV5-4 with TRBJ2-1; TRBD2 agrees at 9 bases. Unmatched junction bases numbered 2, after V lost 1 base and J lost 3 bases. The germline CDR1 and CDR2 sequences are SGHNT and YYREEE (reference sequence). CDR3 length equals 15 residues. In DNA, the CDR3 is TGTGCCAGCAGCTTGCAGACTAGCGGCTACAATGAGCAGTTCTTC. Translation gives CASSLQTSGYNEQFF.

This clone was counted once. The chain combines TRBV3-1 (or the pseudogene TRBV3-2) with TRBJ2-1; D is possibly TRBD1 (6 bases). This CDR3 has 15 residues. Germline values: CDR1 LGHDT, CDR2 YNNKEL (reference sequence). V was cut by 3 bases and J by 5 bases, with 14 bases left in between. In DNA form, the CDR3 reads TGTGCCAGCAGCCAGAGGACAGTGGGAGACAATGAGCAGTTCTTC. Its protein product is CASSQRTVGDNEQFF.

CDR3 sequence reads: CASSEAGPSSGNTIYF. The CDR3 DNA reads TGTGCCAGCAGTGAAGCGGGGCCCTCCTCTGGAAACACCATATATTTT. This sequence joins TRBV6-1 and TRBJ1-3, with TRBD1 as a possible D gene (5 bases). Germline loops: CDR1 MNHNS, CDR2 SASEGT. CDR3 length equals 16 residues. V shed 0 bases and J shed 0 bases, with 9 bases lying between them.

This clone was counted a few times. The rearrangement joins TRBV18 to TRBJ2-5; 8 bases fit TRBD1. Germline CDR1 reads KGHSH; CDR2 reads LQKENI. The CDR3 covers 15 residues. Trimming at V came to 6 bases and at J to 3 bases, leaving 9 bases not matched to a gene. CDR3 sequence reads: CASSSLGQGKETQYF. In DNA form, the CDR3 reads TGTGCCAGCTCGTCATTAGGACAGGGTAAAGAGACCCAGTACTTC.

This clone was picked up one time. This chain links TRBV7-9 with TRBJ1-5; D is unresolved. Germline V gene data show CDR1 as SEHNR and CDR2 as FQNEAQ (reference sequence). Trimming removed 4 bases from V and 7 bases from J, with 8 bases in between. The CDR3 is made up of 12 amino acids. CDR3: CASSSLRQPQHF. Here the CDR3 DNA reads TGTGCCAGCAGCTCTTTGAGGCAGCCCCAGCATTTT. Full variable domain (outside the CDR3, taken from reference TRBV7-9 and TRBJ1-5): DTGVSQNPRHKITKRGQNVTFRCDPISEHNRLYWYRQTLGQGPEFLTYFQNEAQLEKSRLLSDRFSAERPKGSFSTLEIQRTEQGDSAMYLCASSSLRQPQHFGDGTRLSIL.

The gene calls are TRBV5-1 and TRBJ2-2; a possible D gene is TRBD1 (6 bases). This CDR3 has 15 amino acids. Germline V lookup: CDR1 SGHRS, CDR2 YFSETQ. V was shortened by 1 base and J by 3 bases, with 10 bases between the two germline ends. For the CDR3, the DNA is TGCGCCAGCAGCTTGTCAGGGGTAGACACCGGGGAGCTGTTTTTT. It translates to CASSLSGVDTGELFF.

The CDR3 DNA follows: TGTGCCACGGGACTAGCGGGACCCTTCTACAATGAGCAGTTCTTC. Amino acid sequence: CATGLAGPFYNEQFF. V and J are TRBV7-9 and TRBJ2-1; TRBD2 aligns across 13 bases. CDR3 length: 15 amino acids. V trimming: 10 bases; J trimming: 3 bases; junction bases outside the gene matches: 6. The germline CDR1 and CDR2 sequences are SEHNR and FQNEAQ (reference sequence).

The gene calls are TRBV30 and TRBJ2-6; 7 nucleotides agree with TRBD1. Germline lookup yields CDR1 GTSNPN and CDR2 SVGIG (reference sequence). The length of the CDR3 is 17 residues. V shed 1 base and J 3 bases; nucleotides not matched to a gene: 9. CDR3 residues: CAWSAWRGGGGANVLTF. The CDR3 nucleotides read TGTGCCTGGAGTGCCTGGCGAGGGGGCGGTGGGGCCAACGTCCTGACTTTC.

This clone is a singleton in its sample. The V and J genes are TRBV6-1 and TRBJ2-7, with TRBD1 matching 9 bases. This CDR3 has 15 amino acids. The germline V gene has CDR1 MNHNS and CDR2 SASEGT. After removal of 3 bases from V and 7 bases from J, the junction contained 10 bases not matched to a gene. Written as DNA, the CDR3 is TGTGCCAGCAGTGATTCGGGGACAGGGTGGGGGGAGCAGTACTTC. As protein: CASSDSGTGWGEQYF.

Written as DNA, the CDR3 is TGTGCCAGCAGCCTACAACCGGGACAGGGGGCCTACGAGCAGTACTTC. It codes for CASSLQPGQGAYEQYF. V and J are TRBV7-6 and TRBJ2-7; TRBD1 matches at 11 bases. CDR1 and CDR2 (germline): SGHVS, FNYEAQ. The CDR3 sequence is 16 residues long. The V gene end was trimmed by 5 bases and the J gene end by 2 bases; junction bases not matched to a gene: 8.

The chain employs TRBV27 and TRBJ2-7; the match to TRBD1 covers 10 bases. The germline V gene encodes CDR1 MNHEY and CDR2 SMNVEV (reference sequence). The V gene end was trimmed by 3 bases and the J gene end by 4 bases; junction bases not matched to a gene: 3. The CDR3 runs to 14 residues. The CDR3 nucleotides read TGTGCCAGCAGTTTGACGGGACAGGGGTACGAGCAGTACTTC. Translation: CASSLTGQGYEQYF.

The sample holds one count of this clone. This chain links TRBV4-3 with TRBJ1-6, with 7 bases matching TRBD1. The V segment lost 0 bases and the J segment 10 bases; nucleotides outside the gene matches: 9. Germline CDR1 reads LGHNA; CDR2 reads YSLEER. The CDR3 totals 16 residues. CDR3 nucleotides: TGCGCCAGCAGCCAAGACAAAGGACAGGTGGGATCACCCCTCCACTTT. Encoded protein: CASSQDKGQVGSPLHF.

V usage is TRBV5-1 and J usage is TRBJ1-3; D is ambiguous. The germline V and J ends were trimmed by 3 bases and 2 bases, with 9 bases remaining between them. This CDR3 spans 14 amino acids. CDR1 is SGHRS and CDR2 is YFSETQ in the germline V gene. DNA of the CDR3: TGCGCCAGCAGCTCCGGGAGCACTGGAAACACCATATATTTT. Protein: CASSSGSTGNTIYF.

The chain employs TRBV30 and TRBJ1-2, with D unresolved. This CDR3 is built from 11 residues. Trimming removed 0 bases at V and 7 bases at J, with 6 bases between. Germline V CDR1 and CDR2: GTSNPN, SVGIG (reference sequence). CDR3 DNA: TGTGCCTGGAGTGTACACAGTGGCTACACCTTC. Its translation is CAWSVHSGYTF.

This chain's CDR3 is CASSPGGVGTEAFF. DNA for the CDR3: TGCGCCAGCAGCCCTGGAGGAGTCGGCACTGAAGCTTTCTTT. The rearrangement joins TRBV5-1 to TRBJ1-1; D remains ambiguous. Looked up from germline, CDR1 is SGHRS and CDR2 is YFSETQ. V dropped 4 bases and J dropped 4 bases, with 14 bases sitting between them. This CDR3 contains 14 residues.

The CDR3 reads CASLSRTGNTIYF. The DNA of the CDR3 is TGTGCCAGCCTGAGCCGTACTGGAAACACCATATATTTT. The chain combines TRBV5-6 with TRBJ1-3; D unresolved. This CDR3 is 13 amino acids long. Per the germline V gene, CDR1 is SGHDT and CDR2 is YYEEEE. The V end lost 7 bases, the J end lost 2 bases, and 10 bases lay between the germline ends. Filled out from reference TRBV5-6 and TRBJ1-3, the complete variable domain reads DAGVTQSPTHLIKTRGQQVTLRCSPKSGHDTVSWYQQALGQGPQFIFQYYEEEERQRGNFPDRFSGHQFPNYSSELNVNALLLGDSALYLCASLSRTGNTIYFGEGSWLTVV.

The chain is built from TRBV6-1 and TRBJ1-5; D not resolved. Germline V gene lookup returns CDR1 MNHNS and CDR2 SASEGT. V was clipped by 2 bases and J by 2 bases, with 16 bases between them. The CDR3 runs 17 residues. In DNA, the CDR3 is TGTGCCAGCAGTGAACGCGGGCGGGCGTGGGGCAATCAGCCCCAGCATTTT. Its protein product is CASSERGRAWGNQPQHF.

The V gene is TRBV15, the J gene TRBJ1-1; 7 bases line up with TRBD1. V shed 0 bases, J shed 0 bases, and the junction held 10 bases outside the gene matches. The CDR3 runs 18 residues. Germline V lookup: CDR1 LNHNV, CDR2 YYDKDF (reference sequence). CDR3 loop: CATSRDRQGGKMNTEAFF. The CDR3 DNA reads TGTGCCACCAGCAGAGATCGACAGGGCGGTAAGATGAACACTGAAGCTTTCTTT.

This chain connects TRBV6-6 to TRBJ1-1; D remains ambiguous. This CDR3 contains 11 residues. The germline CDR1 and CDR2 sequences are MNHNY and SVGAGI (reference sequence). V shed 7 bases and J shed 1 base, with 4 bases lying between them. The CDR3 DNA follows: TGTGCCAGCATCAAGAACACTGAAGCTTTCTTT. As protein: CASIKNTEAFF.

The chain is built from TRBV5-4 and TRBJ2-7; possible D gene TRBD1, 5 bases. V shed 4 bases and J shed 3 bases, with 11 bases lying between them. The CDR3 totals 13 residues. Germline CDR1 reads SGHNT; CDR2 reads YYREEE (reference sequence). The CDR3 DNA follows: TGTGCCAGCAGCGGAACCACAGGCTACGAGCAGTACTTC. Encoded protein: CASSGTTGYEQYF.

The chain joins TRBV3-1 (or the pseudogene TRBV3-2) to TRBJ1-5; D not resolved. The V gene lost 0 bases and the J gene lost 9 bases, with 9 bases spanning the gap. The CDR3 runs to 13 residues. Germline assignment: CDR1 LGHDT and CDR2 YNNKEL (reference sequence). The CDR3 nucleotides are TGTGCCAGCAGCCAAGATCGGTCTTGGCCCCAGCATTTT. It translates to CASSQDRSWPQHF.

This chain's CDR3 is CASSTPQGQFYGYTF. CDR3 DNA: TGTGCCAGCAGTACCCCCCAAGGACAGTTTTATGGCTACACCTTC. The chain is built from TRBV28 and TRBJ1-2, with a possible D match to TRBD1 (6 bases). The CDR3 extends over 15 amino acids. Germline values: CDR1 MDHEN, CDR2 SYDVKM. The ends were cut back, 5 bases at V and 5 bases at J, with 18 bases in the middle.